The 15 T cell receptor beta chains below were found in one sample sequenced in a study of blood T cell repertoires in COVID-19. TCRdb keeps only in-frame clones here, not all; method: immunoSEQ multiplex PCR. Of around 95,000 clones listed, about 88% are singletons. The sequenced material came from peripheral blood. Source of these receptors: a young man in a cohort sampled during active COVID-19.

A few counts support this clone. DNA for the CDR3: TGTGCCAGCAGCCCTCTAGCGGGGACCTACGAGCAGTACTTC. Its protein product is CASSPLAGTYEQYF. The J gene is TRBJ2-7, the V gene TRBV5-6; TRBD2 aligns across 9 bases. V dropped 4 bases and J dropped 2; count of bases not matched to a gene: 4. The CDR3 is made up of 14 amino acids. Germline V gene sequence: CDR1 SGHDT, CDR2 YYEEEE. The full variable domain, completed using reference TRBV5-6 and TRBJ2-7, is DAGVTQSPTHLIKTRGQQVTLRCSPKSGHDTVSWYQQALGQGPQFIFQYYEEEERQRGNFPDRFSGHQFPNYSSELNVNALLLGDSALYLCASSPLAGTYEQYFGPGTRLTVT.

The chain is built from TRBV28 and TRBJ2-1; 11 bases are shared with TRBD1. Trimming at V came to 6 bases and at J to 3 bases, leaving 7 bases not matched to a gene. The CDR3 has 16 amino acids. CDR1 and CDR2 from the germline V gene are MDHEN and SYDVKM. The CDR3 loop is CASSPGTGGFYNEQFF. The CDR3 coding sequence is TGTGCCAGCAGCCCCGGGACAGGGGGTTTCTACAATGAGCAGTTCTTC.

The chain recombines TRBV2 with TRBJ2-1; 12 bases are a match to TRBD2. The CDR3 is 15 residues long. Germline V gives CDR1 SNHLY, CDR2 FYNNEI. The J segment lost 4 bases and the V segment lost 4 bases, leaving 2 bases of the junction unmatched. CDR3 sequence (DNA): TGTGCCAGCAGTGCCACTAGCGGGGGGTACAATGAGCAGTTCTTC. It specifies CASSATSGGYNEQFF.

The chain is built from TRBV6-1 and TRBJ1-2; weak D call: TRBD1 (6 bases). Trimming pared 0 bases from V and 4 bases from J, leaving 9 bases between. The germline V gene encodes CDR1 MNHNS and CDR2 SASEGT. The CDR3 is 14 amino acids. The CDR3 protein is CASSEATGLYGYTF. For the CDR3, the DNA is TGTGCCAGCAGTGAAGCCACAGGGCTCTATGGCTACACCTTC.

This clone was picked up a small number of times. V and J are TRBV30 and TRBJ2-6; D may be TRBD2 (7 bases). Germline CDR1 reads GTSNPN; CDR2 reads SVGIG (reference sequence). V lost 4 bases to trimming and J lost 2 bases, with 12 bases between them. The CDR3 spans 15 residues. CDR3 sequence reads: CAWTRGGTGANVLTF. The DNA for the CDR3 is TGTGCCTGGACGAGGGGGGGCACTGGGGCCAACGTCCTGACTTTC.

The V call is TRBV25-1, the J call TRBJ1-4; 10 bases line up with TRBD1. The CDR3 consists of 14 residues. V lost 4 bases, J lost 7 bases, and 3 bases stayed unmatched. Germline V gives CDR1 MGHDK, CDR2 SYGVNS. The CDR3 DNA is TGTGCCAGCAGTGCGACAGGGGGCGTTGAAAAACTGTTTTTT. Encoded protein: CASSATGGVEKLFF.

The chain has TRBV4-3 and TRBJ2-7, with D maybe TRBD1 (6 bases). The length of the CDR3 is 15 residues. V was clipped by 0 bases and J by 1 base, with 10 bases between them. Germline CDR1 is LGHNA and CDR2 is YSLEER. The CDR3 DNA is TGCGCCAGCAGCCAAGAGGGGGCCCCTTCCTACGAGCAGTACTTC. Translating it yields CASSQEGAPSYEQYF.

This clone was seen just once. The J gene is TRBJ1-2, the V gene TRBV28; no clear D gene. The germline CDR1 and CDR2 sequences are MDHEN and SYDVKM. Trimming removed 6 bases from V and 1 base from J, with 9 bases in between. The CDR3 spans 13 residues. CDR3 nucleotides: TGTGCCAGCAGACCGACAATTAACTATGGCTACACCTTC. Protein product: CASRPTINYGYTF.

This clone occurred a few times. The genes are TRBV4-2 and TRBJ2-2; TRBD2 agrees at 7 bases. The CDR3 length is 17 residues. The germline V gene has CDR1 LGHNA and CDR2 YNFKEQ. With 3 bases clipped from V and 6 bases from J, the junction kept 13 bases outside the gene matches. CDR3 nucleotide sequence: TGTGCCAGCAGCCAGGGGCGGGGGTCCCGGGGGGCCGGGGAGCTGTTTTTT. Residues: CASSQGRGSRGAGELFF.

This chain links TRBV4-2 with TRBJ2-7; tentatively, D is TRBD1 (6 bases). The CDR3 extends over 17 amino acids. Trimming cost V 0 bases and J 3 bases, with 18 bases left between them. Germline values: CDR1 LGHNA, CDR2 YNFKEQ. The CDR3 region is CASSQETPEGRGYEQYF. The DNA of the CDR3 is TGTGCCAGCAGCCAAGAAACTCCAGAGGGCAGGGGCTACGAGCAGTACTTC.

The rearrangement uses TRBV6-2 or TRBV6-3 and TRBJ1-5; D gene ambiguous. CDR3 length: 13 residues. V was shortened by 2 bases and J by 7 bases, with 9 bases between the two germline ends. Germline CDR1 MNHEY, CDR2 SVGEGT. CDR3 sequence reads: CASSYEGGQPQHF. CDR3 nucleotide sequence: TGTGCCAGCAGTTACGAGGGTGGCCAGCCCCAGCATTTT.

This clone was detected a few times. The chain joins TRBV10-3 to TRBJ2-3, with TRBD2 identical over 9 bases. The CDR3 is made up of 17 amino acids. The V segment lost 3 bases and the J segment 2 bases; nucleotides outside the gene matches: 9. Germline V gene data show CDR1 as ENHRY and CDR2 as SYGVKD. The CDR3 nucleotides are TGTGCCATCAGTGACCTGGGCGGGGGGGACATCACAGATACGCAGTATTTT. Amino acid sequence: CAISDLGGGDITDTQYF.

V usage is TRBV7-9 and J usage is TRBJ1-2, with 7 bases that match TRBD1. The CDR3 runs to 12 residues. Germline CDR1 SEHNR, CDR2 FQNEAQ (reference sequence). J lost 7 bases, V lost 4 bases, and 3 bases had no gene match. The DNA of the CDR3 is TGTGCCAGCAGCTACAGGGGAGGTGGCTACACCTTC. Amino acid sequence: CASSYRGGGYTF.

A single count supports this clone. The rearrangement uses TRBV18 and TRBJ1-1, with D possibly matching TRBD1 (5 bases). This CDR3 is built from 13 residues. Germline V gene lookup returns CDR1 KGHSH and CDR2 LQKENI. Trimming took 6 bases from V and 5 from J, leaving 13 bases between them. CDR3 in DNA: TGTGCCAGCTCGCAGGGCGCTGGTACTGAAGCTTTCTTT. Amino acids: CASSQGAGTEAFF.

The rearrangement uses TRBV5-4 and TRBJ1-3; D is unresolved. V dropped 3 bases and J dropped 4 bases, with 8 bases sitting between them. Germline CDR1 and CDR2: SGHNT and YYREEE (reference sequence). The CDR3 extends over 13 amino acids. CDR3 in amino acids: CASSYIAGNTIYF. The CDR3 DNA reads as TGTGCCAGCAGCTATATAGCCGGAAACACCATATATTTT.